Given below is one T cell receptor (beta chain) in context. CDR3 size: 13 residues. The germline V gene encodes CDR1 MNHEY and CDR2 SMNVEV (reference sequence). The ends were cut back, 5 bases at V and 2 bases at J, with 9 bases in the middle. This sample was taken from a study of T cell responses to AZD1222 COVID-19 vaccine. Clones were read by immunoSEQ multiplex PCR, and TCRdb kept only the in-frame ones, dropping some. The sample has about 160,000 clones, roughly 90% seen once. The source is an adult who received the AZD1222 COVID-19 vaccine. The chain employs TRBV27 and TRBJ1-2; D is uncertain. This material consisted of peripheral blood, taken 28 days after the second AZD1222 dose. For the CDR3, the DNA is TGTGCCAGCAGTCCCTCAAGAAACTATGGCTACACCTTC. Its protein product is CASSPSRNYGYTF.